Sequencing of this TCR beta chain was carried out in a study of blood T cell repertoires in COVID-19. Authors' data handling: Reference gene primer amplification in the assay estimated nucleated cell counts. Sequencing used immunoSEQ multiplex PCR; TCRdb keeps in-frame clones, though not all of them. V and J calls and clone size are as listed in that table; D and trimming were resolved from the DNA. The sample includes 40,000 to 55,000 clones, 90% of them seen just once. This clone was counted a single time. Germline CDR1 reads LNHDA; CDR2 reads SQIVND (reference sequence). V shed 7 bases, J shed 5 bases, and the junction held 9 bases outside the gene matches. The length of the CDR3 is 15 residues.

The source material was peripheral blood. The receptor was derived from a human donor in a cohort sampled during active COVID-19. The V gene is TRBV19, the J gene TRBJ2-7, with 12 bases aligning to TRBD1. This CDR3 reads CASNTPGQGADEQYF. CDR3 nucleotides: TGTGCCAGTAATACACCGGGACAGGGGGCCGACGAGCAGTACTTC. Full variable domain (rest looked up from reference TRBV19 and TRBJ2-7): DGGITQSPKYLFRKEGQNVTLSCEQNLNHDAMYWYRQDPGQGLRLIYYSQIVNDFQKGDIAEGYSVSREKKESFPLTVTSAQKNPTAFYLCASNTPGQGADEQYFGPGTRLTVT.